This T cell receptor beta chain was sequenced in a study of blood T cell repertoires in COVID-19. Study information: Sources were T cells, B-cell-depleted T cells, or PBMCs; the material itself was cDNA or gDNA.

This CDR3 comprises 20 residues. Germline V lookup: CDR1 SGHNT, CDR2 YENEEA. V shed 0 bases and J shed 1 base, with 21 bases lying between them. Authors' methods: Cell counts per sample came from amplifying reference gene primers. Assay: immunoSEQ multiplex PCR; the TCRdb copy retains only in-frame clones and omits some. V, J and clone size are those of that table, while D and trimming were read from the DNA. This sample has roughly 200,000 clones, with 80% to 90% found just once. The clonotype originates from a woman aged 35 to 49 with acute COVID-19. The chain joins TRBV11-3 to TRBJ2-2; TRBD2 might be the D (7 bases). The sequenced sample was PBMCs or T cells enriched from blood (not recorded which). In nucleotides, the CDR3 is TGTGCCAGCAGCTTAGAATTGGGCCTCGGGGGGCGACGGAACACCGGGGAGCTGTTTTTT. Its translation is CASSLELGLGGRRNTGELFF.